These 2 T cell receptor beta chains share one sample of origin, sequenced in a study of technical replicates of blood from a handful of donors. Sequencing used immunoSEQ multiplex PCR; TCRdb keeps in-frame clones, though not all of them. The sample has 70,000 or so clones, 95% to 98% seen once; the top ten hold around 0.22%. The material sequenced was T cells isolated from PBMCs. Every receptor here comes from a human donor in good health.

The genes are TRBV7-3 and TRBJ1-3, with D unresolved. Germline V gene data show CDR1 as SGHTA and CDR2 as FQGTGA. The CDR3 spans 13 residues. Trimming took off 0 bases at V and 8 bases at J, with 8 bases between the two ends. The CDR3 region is CASSLTPEDTIYF. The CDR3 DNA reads TGTGCCAGCAGCTTAACCCCAGAGGACACCATATATTTT.

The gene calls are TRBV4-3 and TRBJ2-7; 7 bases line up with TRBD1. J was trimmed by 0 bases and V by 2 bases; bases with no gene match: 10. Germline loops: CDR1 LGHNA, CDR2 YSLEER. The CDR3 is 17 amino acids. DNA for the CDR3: TGCGCCAGCAGCCAACATTACAGGGGAAAGATCTCCTACGAGCAGTACTTC. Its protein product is CASSQHYRGKISYEQYF.